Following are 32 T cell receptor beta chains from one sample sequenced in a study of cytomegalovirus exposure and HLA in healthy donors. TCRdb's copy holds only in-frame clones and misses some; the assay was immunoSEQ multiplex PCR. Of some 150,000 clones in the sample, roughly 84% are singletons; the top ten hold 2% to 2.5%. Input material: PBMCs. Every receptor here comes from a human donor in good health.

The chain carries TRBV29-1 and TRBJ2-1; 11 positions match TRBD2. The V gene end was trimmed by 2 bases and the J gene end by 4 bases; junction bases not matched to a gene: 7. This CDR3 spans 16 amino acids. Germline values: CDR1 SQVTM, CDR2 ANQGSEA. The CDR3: CSVESLSGGAYNEQFF. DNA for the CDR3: TGCAGCGTTGAATCACTTAGCGGGGGGGCTTACAATGAGCAGTTCTTC.

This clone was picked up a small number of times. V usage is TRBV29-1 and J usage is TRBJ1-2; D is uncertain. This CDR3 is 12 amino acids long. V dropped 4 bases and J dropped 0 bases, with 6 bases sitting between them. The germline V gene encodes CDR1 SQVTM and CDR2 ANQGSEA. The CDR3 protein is CSVVGTNYGYTF. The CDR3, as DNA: TGCAGCGTTGTCGGTACTAACTATGGCTACACCTTC.

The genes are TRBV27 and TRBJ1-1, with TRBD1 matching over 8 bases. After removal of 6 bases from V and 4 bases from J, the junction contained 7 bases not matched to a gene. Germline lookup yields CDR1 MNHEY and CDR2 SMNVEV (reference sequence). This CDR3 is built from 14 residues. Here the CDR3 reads CASRVRGLTTEAFF. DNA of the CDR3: TGTGCCAGCAGGGTCAGGGGGCTTACCACTGAAGCTTTCTTT.

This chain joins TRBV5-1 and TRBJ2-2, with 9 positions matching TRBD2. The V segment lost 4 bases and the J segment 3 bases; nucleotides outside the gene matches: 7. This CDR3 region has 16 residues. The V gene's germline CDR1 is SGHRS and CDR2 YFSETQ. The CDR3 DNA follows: TGCGCCAGCAGCCCCGGGACTAGCCGATACACCGGGGAGCTGTTTTTT. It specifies CASSPGTSRYTGELFF.

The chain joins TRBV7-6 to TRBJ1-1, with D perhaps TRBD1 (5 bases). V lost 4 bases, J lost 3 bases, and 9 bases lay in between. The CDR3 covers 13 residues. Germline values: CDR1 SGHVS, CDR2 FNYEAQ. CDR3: CASSSAGHTEAFF. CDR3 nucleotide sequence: TGTGCCAGCAGCTCCGCAGGGCACACTGAAGCTTTCTTT. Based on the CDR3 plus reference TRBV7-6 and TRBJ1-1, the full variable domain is GAGVSQSPRYKVTKRGQDVALRCDPISGHVSLYWYRQALGQGPEFLTYFNYEAQQDKSGLPNDRFSAERPEGSISTLTIQRTEQRDSAMYRCASSSAGHTEAFFGQGTRLTVV.

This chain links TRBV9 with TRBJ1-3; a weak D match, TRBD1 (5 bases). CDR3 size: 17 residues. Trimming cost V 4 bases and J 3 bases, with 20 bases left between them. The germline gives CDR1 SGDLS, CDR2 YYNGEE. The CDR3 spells CASSSGVGGAVGNTIYF. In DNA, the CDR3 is TGTGCCAGCAGCTCCGGCGTTGGTGGGGCAGTTGGAAACACCATATATTTT.

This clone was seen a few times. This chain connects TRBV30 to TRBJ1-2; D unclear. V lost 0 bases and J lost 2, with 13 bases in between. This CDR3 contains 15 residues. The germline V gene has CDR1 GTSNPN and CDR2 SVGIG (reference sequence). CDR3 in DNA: TGTGCCTGGAGTGTACGGGTAGGCTCGAACTATGGCTACACCTTC. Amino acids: CAWSVRVGSNYGYTF.

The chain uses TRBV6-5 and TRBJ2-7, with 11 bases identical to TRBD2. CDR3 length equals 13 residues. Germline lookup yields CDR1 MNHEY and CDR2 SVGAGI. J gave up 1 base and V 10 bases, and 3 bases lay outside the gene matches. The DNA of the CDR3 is TGTGCCACCCGGACTAGCGGGTCCTACGAGCAGTACTTC. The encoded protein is CATRTSGSYEQYF.

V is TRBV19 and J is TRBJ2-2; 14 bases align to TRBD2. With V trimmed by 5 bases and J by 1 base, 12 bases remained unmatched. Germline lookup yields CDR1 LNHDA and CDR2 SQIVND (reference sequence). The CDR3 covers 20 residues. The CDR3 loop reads CASSPRLGLAGGLNTGELFF. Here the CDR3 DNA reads TGTGCCAGTAGTCCTCGTCTAGGACTAGCGGGAGGCTTGAACACCGGGGAGCTGTTTTTT.

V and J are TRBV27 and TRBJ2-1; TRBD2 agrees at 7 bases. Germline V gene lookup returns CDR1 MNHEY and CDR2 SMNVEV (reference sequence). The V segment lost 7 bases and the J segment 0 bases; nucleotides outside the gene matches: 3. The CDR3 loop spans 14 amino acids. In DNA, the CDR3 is TGTGCCAGCACTACGGGGGGCTCCTACAATGAGCAGTTCTTC. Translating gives CASTTGGSYNEQFF.

CDR3 bases: TGCGCCAGCGGTCCGACTAGCAGCTACGAGCAGTACTTC. Protein sequence: CASGPTSSYEQYF. The V and J genes are TRBV5-1 and TRBJ2-7; 7 bases are shared with TRBD2. The J segment lost 3 bases and the V segment lost 7 bases, leaving 7 bases of the junction unmatched. The CDR3 totals 13 residues. From germline, CDR1 is SGHRS and CDR2 YFSETQ.

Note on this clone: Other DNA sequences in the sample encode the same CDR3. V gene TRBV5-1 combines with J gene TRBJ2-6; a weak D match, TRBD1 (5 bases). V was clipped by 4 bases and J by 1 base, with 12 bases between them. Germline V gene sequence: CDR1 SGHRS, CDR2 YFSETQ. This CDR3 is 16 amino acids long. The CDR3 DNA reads TGCGCCAGCAGCCAAGGACATGAGTCTGGGGCCAACGTCCTGACTTTC. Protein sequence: CASSQGHESGANVLTF.

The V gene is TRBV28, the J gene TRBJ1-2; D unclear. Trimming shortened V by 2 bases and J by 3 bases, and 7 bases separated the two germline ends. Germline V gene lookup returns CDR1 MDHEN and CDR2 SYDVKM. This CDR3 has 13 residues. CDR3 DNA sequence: TGTGCCAGCAGTTTAAACAAGTACTATGGCTACACCTTC. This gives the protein CASSLNKYYGYTF.

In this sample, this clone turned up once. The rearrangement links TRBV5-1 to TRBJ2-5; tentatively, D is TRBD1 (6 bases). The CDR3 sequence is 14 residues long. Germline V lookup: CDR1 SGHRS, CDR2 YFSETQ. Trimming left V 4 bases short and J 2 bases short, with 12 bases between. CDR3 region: CASSQGHEQETQYF. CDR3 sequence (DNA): TGCGCCAGCAGCCAGGGACATGAGCAAGAGACCCAGTACTTC.

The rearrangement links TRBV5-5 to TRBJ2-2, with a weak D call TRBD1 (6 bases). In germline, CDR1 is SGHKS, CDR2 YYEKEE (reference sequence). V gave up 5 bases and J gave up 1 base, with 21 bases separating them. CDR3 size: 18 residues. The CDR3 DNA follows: TGTGCCAGCAGATCCTCCTTTACCGGGACATTGAACACCGGGGAGCTGTTTTTT. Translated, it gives CASRSSFTGTLNTGELFF.

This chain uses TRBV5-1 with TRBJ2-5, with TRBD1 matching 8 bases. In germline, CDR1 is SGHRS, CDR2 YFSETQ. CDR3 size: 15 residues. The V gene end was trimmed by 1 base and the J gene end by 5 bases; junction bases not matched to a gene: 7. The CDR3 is CASSLRTGRTETQYF. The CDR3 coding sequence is TGCGCCAGCAGCTTGAGGACAGGGAGGACTGAGACCCAGTACTTC.

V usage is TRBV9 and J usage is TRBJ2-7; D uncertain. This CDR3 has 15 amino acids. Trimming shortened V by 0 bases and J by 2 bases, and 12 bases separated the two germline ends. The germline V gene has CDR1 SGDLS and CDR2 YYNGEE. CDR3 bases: TGTGCCAGCAGCGTAGGCCCGCAGACAACCTACGAGCAGTACTTC. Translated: CASSVGPQTTYEQYF.

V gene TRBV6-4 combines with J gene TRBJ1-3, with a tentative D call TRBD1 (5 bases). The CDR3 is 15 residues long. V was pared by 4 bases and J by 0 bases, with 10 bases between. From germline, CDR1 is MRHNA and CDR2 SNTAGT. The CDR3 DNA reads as TGTGCCAGCAGTGGCGGGGGTCTCTCTGGAAACACCATATATTTT. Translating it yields CASSGGGLSGNTIYF.

CDR3 nucleotide sequence: TGTGCCAGCAGCTTACAGGGGACTACTCGTGCCGAGCAGTACTTC. This encodes CASSLQGTTRAEQYF. V and J are TRBV7-2 and TRBJ2-7, with a weak D call TRBD2 (7 bases). CDR3 length equals 15 residues. Germline-derived CDR1 and CDR2 are SGHTA and FQGNSA. V was clipped by 2 bases and J by 6 bases, with 17 bases between them.

CDR3 in DNA: TGTGCCAGCAGCTTGGCCGAGACAGGGAAACTTGAAAAACTGTTTTTT. Translating it yields CASSLAETGKLEKLFF. This chain connects TRBV5-4 to TRBJ1-4, with 7 positions matching TRBD1. CDR1 and CDR2 (germline): SGHNT, YYREEE (reference sequence). V was clipped by 0 bases and J by 7 bases; unmatched bases: 9. This CDR3 is 16 amino acids long.

The CDR3 sequence: CASSDGTGYTEAFF. DNA of the CDR3: TGTGCCAGCAGTGATGGGACAGGGTACACTGAAGCTTTCTTT. The rearrangement links TRBV25-1 to TRBJ1-1, with 9 bases lining up with TRBD1. After removal of 3 bases from V and 3 bases from J, the junction contained 2 bases not matched to a gene. CDR1 and CDR2 from the germline V gene are MGHDK and SYGVNS. The CDR3 contains 14 residues.

CDR3 amino acids: CASSLAAGQGTGELFF. DNA of the CDR3: TGTGCCAGCAGCTTGGCCGCGGGACAGGGAACCGGGGAGCTGTTTTTT. This chain links TRBV5-4 with TRBJ2-2; 9 nucleotides line up with TRBD1. Germline loops: CDR1 SGHNT, CDR2 YYREEE (reference sequence). V dropped 0 bases and J dropped 5; count of bases not matched to a gene: 5. This CDR3 contains 16 residues.

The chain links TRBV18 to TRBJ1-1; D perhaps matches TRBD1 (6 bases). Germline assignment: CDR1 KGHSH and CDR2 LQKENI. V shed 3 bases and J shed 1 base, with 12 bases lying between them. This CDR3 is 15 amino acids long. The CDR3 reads CASSPYRESNTEAFF. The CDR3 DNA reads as TGTGCCAGCTCACCGTACAGGGAATCGAACACTGAAGCTTTCTTT. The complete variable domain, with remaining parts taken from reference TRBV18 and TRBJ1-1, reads NAGVMQNPRHLVRRRGQEARLRCSPMKGHSHVYWYRQLPEEGLKFMVYLQKENIIDESGMPKERFSAEFPKEGPSILRIQQVVRGDSAAYFCASSPYRESNTEAFFGQGTRLTVV.

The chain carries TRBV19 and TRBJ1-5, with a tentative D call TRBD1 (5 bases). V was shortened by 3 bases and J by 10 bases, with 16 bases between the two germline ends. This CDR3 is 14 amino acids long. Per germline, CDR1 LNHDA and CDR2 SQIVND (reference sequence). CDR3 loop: CASSIIGYQGPQHF. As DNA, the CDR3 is TGTGCCAGTAGTATTATAGGGTACCAGGGTCCCCAGCATTTT.

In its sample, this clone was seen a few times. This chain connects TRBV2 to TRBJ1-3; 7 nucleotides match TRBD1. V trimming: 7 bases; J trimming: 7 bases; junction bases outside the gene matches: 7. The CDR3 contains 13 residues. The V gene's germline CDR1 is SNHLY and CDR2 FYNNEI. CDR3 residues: CASKDRVWNTIYF. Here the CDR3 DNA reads TGTGCCAGCAAAGACAGGGTATGGAACACCATATATTTT.

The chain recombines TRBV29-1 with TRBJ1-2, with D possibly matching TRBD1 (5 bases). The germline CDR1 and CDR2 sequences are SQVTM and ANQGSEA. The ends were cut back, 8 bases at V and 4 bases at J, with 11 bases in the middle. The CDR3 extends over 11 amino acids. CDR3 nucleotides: TGCAGCTTCGTAACAGGCTATGGCTACACCTTC. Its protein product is CSFVTGYGYTF.

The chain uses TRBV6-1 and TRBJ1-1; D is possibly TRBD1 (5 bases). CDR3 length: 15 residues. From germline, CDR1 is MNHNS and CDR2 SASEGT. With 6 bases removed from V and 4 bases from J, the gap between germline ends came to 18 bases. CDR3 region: CASSREVHPSTEAFF. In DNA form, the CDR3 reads TGTGCCAGCAGCAGGGAGGTTCACCCGAGCACTGAAGCTTTCTTT.

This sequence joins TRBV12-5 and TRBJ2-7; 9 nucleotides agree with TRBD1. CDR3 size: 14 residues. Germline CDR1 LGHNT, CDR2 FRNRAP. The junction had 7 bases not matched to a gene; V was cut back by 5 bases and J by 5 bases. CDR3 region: CASGIEQGAHEQYF. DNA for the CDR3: TGTGCTAGTGGTATAGAACAGGGGGCTCACGAGCAGTACTTC.

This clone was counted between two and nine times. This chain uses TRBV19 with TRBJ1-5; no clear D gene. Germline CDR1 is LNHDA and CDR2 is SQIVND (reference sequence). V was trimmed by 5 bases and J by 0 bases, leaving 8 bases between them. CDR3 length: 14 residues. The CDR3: CASSPQYSNQPQHF. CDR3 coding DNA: TGTGCCAGTAGTCCACAGTATAGCAATCAGCCCCAGCATTTT. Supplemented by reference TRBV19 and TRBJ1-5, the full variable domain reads DGGITQSPKYLFRKEGQNVTLSCEQNLNHDAMYWYRQDPGQGLRLIYYSQIVNDFQKGDIAEGYSVSREKKESFPLTVTSAQKNPTAFYLCASSPQYSNQPQHFGDGTRLSIL.

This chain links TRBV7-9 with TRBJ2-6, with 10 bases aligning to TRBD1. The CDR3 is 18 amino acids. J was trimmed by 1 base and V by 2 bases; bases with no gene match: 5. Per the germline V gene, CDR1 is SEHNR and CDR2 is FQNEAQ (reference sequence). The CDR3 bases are TGTGCCAGCAGCTTAAGGGACAGGGGCTCGTCTGGGGCCAACGTCCTGACTTTC. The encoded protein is CASSLRDRGSSGANVLTF.

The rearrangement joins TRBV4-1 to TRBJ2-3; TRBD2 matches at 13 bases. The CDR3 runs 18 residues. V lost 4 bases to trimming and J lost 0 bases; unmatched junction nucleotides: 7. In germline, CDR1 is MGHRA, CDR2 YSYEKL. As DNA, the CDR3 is TGCGCCAGCAGCCTAAGAGGGACTAGCGGGGCAAGCACAGATACGCAGTATTTT. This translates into CASSLRGTSGASTDTQYF.

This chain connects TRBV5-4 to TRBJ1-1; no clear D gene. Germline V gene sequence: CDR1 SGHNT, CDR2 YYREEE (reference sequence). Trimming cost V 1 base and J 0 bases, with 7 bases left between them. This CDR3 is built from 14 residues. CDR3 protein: CASSLTELNTEAFF. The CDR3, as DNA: TGTGCCAGCAGCTTGACAGAGTTGAACACTGAAGCTTTCTTT.